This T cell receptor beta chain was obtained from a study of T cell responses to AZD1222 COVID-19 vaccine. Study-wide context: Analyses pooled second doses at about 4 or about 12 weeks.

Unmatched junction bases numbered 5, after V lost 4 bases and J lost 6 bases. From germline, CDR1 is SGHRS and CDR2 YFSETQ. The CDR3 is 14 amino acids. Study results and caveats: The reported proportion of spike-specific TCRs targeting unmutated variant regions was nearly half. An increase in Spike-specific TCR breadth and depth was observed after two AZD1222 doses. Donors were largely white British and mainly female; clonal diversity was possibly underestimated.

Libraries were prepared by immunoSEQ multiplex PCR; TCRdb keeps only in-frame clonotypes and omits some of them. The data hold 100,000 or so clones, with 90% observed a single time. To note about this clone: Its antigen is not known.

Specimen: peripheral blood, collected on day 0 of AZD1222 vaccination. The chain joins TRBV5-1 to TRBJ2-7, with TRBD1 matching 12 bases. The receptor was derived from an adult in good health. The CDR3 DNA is TGCGCCAGCAGCGAGGGGACAGGGGGCTCCGAGCAGTACTTC. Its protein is CASSEGTGGSEQYF.